This T cell receptor beta chain was sequenced during a study of monozygotic twins with inflammatory bowel disease. Study-level points and caveats: IBD patients showed reduced TCRbeta diversity (inverse Simpson) versus healthy co-twins. Other individuals had fewer clonotypes in common with IBD patients than with healthy twins, especially with disease activity. Patient-specific immunosuppressive treatments may have made repertoires more variable.

The CDR3 is 16 residues long. In germline, CDR1 is LGHNA, CDR2 YSLEER. TCRdb re-called the 5' RACE reads; one entry per CDR3 protein, DNA not given. This sample lists under 200,000 distinct CDR3 sequences; its ten largest clones have approximately 3%. On this clonotype itself: Its matching antigen is unknown.

Blood was drawn at over 2 ml per donor. The chain recombines TRBV4-3 with TRBJ2-5; TCRdb returns TRBD2, unconfirmable since there is no DNA. Source material: blood. This TCR was recovered from a human donor with ulcerative colitis or Crohn's disease, or a healthy co-twin of an affected twin (not recorded which). CDR3 in amino acids: CASSQDGSGRRETQYF.